Listed here are 17 T cell receptor beta chains from one sample, sequenced in a study of cytomegalovirus exposure and HLA in healthy donors. Profiled with immunoSEQ multiplex PCR; TCRdb holds only in-frame clones, not every one. In the table there are 150,000 to 250,000 clones, approximately 82% of which are singletons. Material: PBMCs. The receptor source for this set is a woman aged 25 to 39 in good health and CMV-seropositive.

The chain carries TRBV19 and TRBJ2-7; TRBD2 aligns across 8 bases. Germline CDR1 reads LNHDA; CDR2 reads SQIVND (reference sequence). This CDR3 comprises 16 residues. V shed 1 base and J 0 bases; nucleotides not matched to a gene: 5. CDR3 in DNA: TGTGCCAGTAGTATAGCGGGAGGGGTTAACTCCTACGAGCAGTACTTC. Its translation: CASSIAGGVNSYEQYF.

V is TRBV27 and J is TRBJ2-7; 7 bases align to TRBD1. Germline V gene lookup returns CDR1 MNHEY and CDR2 SMNVEV (reference sequence). CDR3 length: 16 residues. The junction had 10 bases not matched to a gene; V was cut back by 1 base and J by 4 bases. The CDR3 DNA reads TGTGCCAGCAGTTTATTAGCTGTCCGGGACAGATACGAGCAGTACTTC. It yields the protein CASSLLAVRDRYEQYF.

V gene TRBV19 combines with J gene TRBJ1-2; 8 positions agree with TRBD1. From germline, CDR1 is LNHDA and CDR2 SQIVND (reference sequence). The CDR3 loop spans 18 amino acids. V dropped 4 bases and J dropped 8; count of bases not matched to a gene: 21. In DNA form, the CDR3 reads TGTGCCAGTAGTAGCCTTACCACCGGACAGGGACAAGTAGACGGCTACACCTTC. Encoded protein: CASSSLTTGQGQVDGYTF.

The CDR3 DNA reads TGTGCCAGCAGTAACCGGGACAGTCCCTACGAGCAGTACTTC. Translating it yields CASSNRDSPYEQYF. The chain carries TRBV6-5 and TRBJ2-7; TRBD1 aligns across 7 bases. The V segment lost 5 bases and the J segment 2 bases; nucleotides outside the gene matches: 6. Looked up from germline, CDR1 is MNHEY and CDR2 is SVGAGI. CDR3 length: 14 residues.

The chain couples TRBV18 to TRBJ2-1; D possibly corresponds to TRBD2 (5 bases). The CDR3 consists of 15 residues. Germline loops: CDR1 KGHSH, CDR2 LQKENI. Trimming shortened V by 7 bases and J by 0 bases, and 13 bases separated the two germline ends. CDR3 sequence (DNA): TGTGCCAGCTTACCCCAAGCGGCCTCCTACAATGAGCAGTTCTTC. Translated: CASLPQAASYNEQFF.

The chain joins TRBV14 to TRBJ2-1; TRBD2 matches at 11 bases. V lost 3 bases and J lost 12; bases outside the gene matches: 19. This CDR3 spans 18 amino acids. CDR1 SGHDN and CDR2 FVKESK come from the germline V gene. Here the CDR3 DNA reads TGTGCCAGCAGCCACTGGACTAGCGGGCTGCCTTTCGGGGGATGGCAGTTCTTC. It translates to CASSHWTSGLPFGGWQFF.

The rearrangement joins TRBV10-3 to TRBJ1-1; 8 nucleotides agree with TRBD1. V lost 6 bases, J lost 1 base, and 1 base stayed unmatched. Germline V gene lookup returns CDR1 ENHRY and CDR2 SYGVKD. There are 13 residues in the CDR3. CDR3 bases: TGTGCCATCAGGGACAGGGCGAACACTGAAGCTTTCTTT. Its protein is CAIRDRANTEAFF.

V is TRBV5-4 and J is TRBJ1-2; TRBD1 is a possible D gene (5 bases). This CDR3 is 12 amino acids long. Per the germline V gene, CDR1 is SGHNT and CDR2 is YYREEE (reference sequence). Trimming shortened V by 4 bases and J by 5 bases, and 9 bases separated the two germline ends. The CDR3 here is CASSAGEYGYTF. The CDR3 nucleotides are TGTGCCAGCAGCGCGGGGGAGTATGGCTACACCTTC.

The chain links TRBV19 to TRBJ1-1, with TRBD1 matching 7 bases. Germline values: CDR1 LNHDA, CDR2 SQIVND (reference sequence). Losses at the gene ends were 6 bases for V and 2 bases for J; bases not matched to a gene: 6. The CDR3 extends over 14 amino acids. The CDR3 loop reads CASSTGQPNTEAFF. CDR3 in DNA: TGTGCCAGTAGCACGGGACAGCCCAACACTGAAGCTTTCTTT.

This clone was seen a handful of times. This rearrangement joins TRBV2 to TRBJ2-7, with no clear D. With 3 bases removed from V and 6 bases from J, the gap between germline ends came to 18 bases. CDR1 and CDR2 from the germline V gene are SNHLY and FYNNEI. CDR3 length equals 15 residues. CDR3 protein: CASSDLGKTGSEQYF. CDR3 DNA sequence: TGTGCCAGCAGTGATCTTGGCAAGACCGGGTCCGAGCAGTACTTC.

The gene calls are TRBV7-2 and TRBJ2-7; 10 positions match TRBD2. The V and J ends lost 4 bases and 0 bases, in that order; junction bases with no gene match: 3. There are 15 residues in the CDR3. The germline gives CDR1 SGHTA, CDR2 FQGNSA. The CDR3 DNA reads as TGTGCCAGCAGCTCGTCTAGCGGGAGCTCCTACGAGCAGTACTTC. Its translation: CASSSSSGSSYEQYF.

This chain links TRBV5-8 with TRBJ2-2, with D unresolved. Germline V CDR1 and CDR2: SGHTS, YDEGEE. The length of the CDR3 is 15 residues. V was pared by 1 base and J by 2 bases, with 9 bases between. CDR3 protein: CASSLTPPNTGELFF. DNA for the CDR3: TGTGCCAGCAGCTTGACACCCCCTAACACCGGGGAGCTGTTTTTT.

The chain employs TRBV9 and TRBJ2-1, with 10 bases that match TRBD2. Germline V gene lookup returns CDR1 SGDLS and CDR2 YYNGEE. This CDR3 region has 16 residues. The V gene end was trimmed by 2 bases and the J gene end by 3 bases; junction bases not matched to a gene: 5. CDR3 in DNA: TGTGCCAGCAGCGTTGGTACTAGCGGGATCTACAATGAGCAGTTCTTC. Protein product: CASSVGTSGIYNEQFF.

The chain has TRBV6-5 and TRBJ1-2; 10 positions match TRBD1. The germline V gene encodes CDR1 MNHEY and CDR2 SVGAGI. V shed 5 bases, J shed 3 bases, and the junction held 6 bases outside the gene matches. The CDR3 covers 15 residues. The CDR3 region is CASSRDGQGDYGYTF. For the CDR3, the DNA is TGTGCCAGCAGTCGTGACGGACAGGGGGACTATGGCTACACCTTC.

V is TRBV11-2 and J is TRBJ1-1; no clear D. Germline CDR1 reads SGHAT; CDR2 reads FQNNGV. With 3 bases removed from V and 4 bases from J, the gap between germline ends came to 12 bases. The CDR3 sequence is 14 residues long. The CDR3, as DNA: TGTGCCAGCAGCTTCCTTTGGCGGGTCACTGAAGCTTTCTTT. This sequence encodes CASSFLWRVTEAFF.

The J gene is TRBJ1-2, the V gene TRBV18; D is possibly TRBD1 (5 bases). The germline V gene encodes CDR1 KGHSH and CDR2 LQKENI. The CDR3 totals 12 residues. The V gene lost 5 bases and the J gene lost 1 base, with 5 bases spanning the gap. CDR3 amino acids: CASSDSNYGYTF. The DNA for the CDR3 is TGTGCCAGCTCAGACAGTAACTATGGCTACACCTTC.

The rearrangement joins TRBV5-1 to TRBJ2-1; tentative D call: TRBD2 (6 bases). The CDR3 sequence is 15 residues long. V lost 0 bases and J 5 bases, leaving 12 bases between the germline ends. The germline V gene encodes CDR1 SGHRS and CDR2 YFSETQ. The CDR3 region is CASSLDLGGNNEQFF. The CDR3 region has the DNA TGCGCCAGCAGCTTGGACCTCGGGGGTAACAATGAGCAGTTCTTC.